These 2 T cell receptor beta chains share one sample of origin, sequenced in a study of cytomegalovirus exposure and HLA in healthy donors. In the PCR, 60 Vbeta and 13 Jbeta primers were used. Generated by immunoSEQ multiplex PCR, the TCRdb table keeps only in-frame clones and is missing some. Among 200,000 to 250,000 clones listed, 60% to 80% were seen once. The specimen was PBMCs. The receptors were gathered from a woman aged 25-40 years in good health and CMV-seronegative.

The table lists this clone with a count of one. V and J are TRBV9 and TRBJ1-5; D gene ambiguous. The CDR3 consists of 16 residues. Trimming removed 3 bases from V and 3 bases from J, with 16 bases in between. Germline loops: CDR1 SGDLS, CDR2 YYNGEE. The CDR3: CASSARRQAFNQPQHF. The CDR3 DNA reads TGTGCCAGCAGCGCTCGTCGGCAGGCGTTCAATCAGCCCCAGCATTTT.

The CDR3, as DNA: TGTGCCATCCCAGACAGGGGATGGAACACCGGGGAGCTGTTTTTT. It encodes CAIPDRGWNTGELFF. The V and J genes are TRBV7-9 and TRBJ2-2, with 8 bases identical to TRBD1. The CDR3 has 15 residues. After removal of 10 bases from V and 1 base from J, the junction contained 8 bases not matched to a gene. Germline lookup yields CDR1 SEHNR and CDR2 FQNEAQ (reference sequence).